Listed here are 27 T cell receptor beta chains from one sample, sequenced in a study of vaccination and CD4 T cells after COVID-19. Sequenced with the Oncomine TCR Beta short-read assay was DNA taken from cultured CD4+ T cells. TCRdb reprocessed the PCR reads via MiXCR and lists one record per CDR3 protein. This sample carries about 15,000 distinct CDR3 sequences, over 50% of them seen once, and the ten largest clones take approximately 12%. This sample's treatment: approximately nine-day PBMC culture with coronavirus spike peptide pools or control peptides (ViraFEST assay). Their cognate antigens are unknown. The sequenced sample was CD4+ T cells from blood, cultured in vitro. These receptors originate from a human donor who had recovered from COVID-19.

CDR3 sequence: CASSLALGDPNGYTF. The DNA for the CDR3 is TGTGCCAGCAGCTTAGCGCTCGGGGATCCTAATGGCTACACCTTC. The rearrangement joins TRBV7-2 to TRBJ1-2, with D hard to call. Germline CDR1 reads SGHTA; CDR2 reads FQGNSA. The CDR3 extends over 15 amino acids. Deletions cut 0 bases from V and 6 bases from J, with 14 bases between.

The rearrangement joins TRBV19 to TRBJ2-3; 7 bases map to TRBD2. The CDR3 is 16 residues long. V dropped 4 bases and J dropped 3; count of bases not matched to a gene: 10. Germline V gene lookup returns CDR1 LNHDA and CDR2 SQIVND (reference sequence). This chain's CDR3 is CASSKPRRRETDTQYF. CDR3 bases: TGTGCCAGTAGTAAGCCAAGGCGGCGGGAGACAGATACGCAGTATTTT.

V gene TRBV28 combines with J gene TRBJ1-5, with 8 bases identical to TRBD1. The CDR3 length is 18 residues. The germline V gene has CDR1 MDHEN and CDR2 SYDVKM. The V segment lost 5 bases and the J segment 2 bases; nucleotides outside the gene matches: 14. CDR3 nucleotide sequence: TGTGCCAGCAGTCTAACTTTCTACAGGGGGACCGGCAATCAGCCCCAGCATTTT. Amino acid sequence: CASSLTFYRGTGNQPQHF.

The chain employs TRBV6-1 and TRBJ2-7; 9 bases line up with TRBD1. V was clipped by 6 bases and J by 10 bases; unmatched bases: 10. The CDR3 is 13 residues long. The V gene's germline CDR1 is MNHNS and CDR2 SASEGT. CDR3 coding DNA: TGTGCCAGCAGCGCGGACAGGGGATCCCCACAGTACTTC. It is translated as CASSADRGSPQYF.

The chain has TRBV30 and TRBJ1-1; D is unclear. Germline CDR1 and CDR2: GTSNPN and SVGIG (reference sequence). The length of the CDR3 is 13 residues. Trimming removed 1 base at V and 3 bases at J, with 9 bases between. The CDR3 DNA sequence: TGTGCCTGGAGTGGTCGGAGGGACACTGAAGCTTTCTTT. Protein sequence: CAWSGRRDTEAFF.

This chain links TRBV20-1 with TRBJ1-2, with D unclear. V was cut by 0 bases and J by 4 bases, with 15 bases left in between. The germline V gene has CDR1 DFQATT and CDR2 SNEGSKA (reference sequence). The CDR3 runs to 15 residues. CDR3 in amino acids: CSARDRNPESYGYTF. In DNA form, the CDR3 reads TGCAGTGCTAGAGACCGAAACCCAGAGAGCTATGGCTACACCTTC.

This clonotype has only a few counts. The rearrangement joins TRBV5-4 to TRBJ2-5; TRBD2 matches at 9 bases. Germline assignment: CDR1 SGHNT and CDR2 YYREEE (reference sequence). V lost 4 bases and J lost 2; bases outside the gene matches: 12. The CDR3 contains 17 residues. CDR3 loop: CASSPRRLAGAQETQYF. Written as DNA, the CDR3 is TGTGCCAGCAGCCCAAGGAGGTTAGCGGGAGCGCAAGAGACCCAGTACTTC.

The chain has TRBV20-1 and TRBJ1-5; 9 bases are shared with TRBD1. J lost 5 bases, V lost 4 bases, and 3 bases had no gene match. The CDR3 loop spans 13 amino acids. Looked up from germline, CDR1 is DFQATT and CDR2 is SNEGSKA (reference sequence). In DNA form, the CDR3 reads TGCAGTGCTATGACAGGGGGTTATCAGCCCCAGCATTTT. Its translation is CSAMTGGYQPQHF.

A few counts support this clonotype. J is TRBJ1-2 and V is TRBV11-2; D remains ambiguous. CDR1 SGHAT and CDR2 FQNNGV come from the germline V gene. Deletions cut 5 bases from V and 8 bases from J, with 12 bases between. The CDR3 covers 12 residues. CDR3 coding DNA: TGTGCCAGCAGCCCGAGGTTCGACGGCTACACCTTC. Its translation is CASSPRFDGYTF.

The rearrangement joins TRBV5-4 to TRBJ2-7; 10 bases are shared with TRBD1. Germline V gene lookup returns CDR1 SGHNT and CDR2 YYREEE (reference sequence). Trimming removed 4 bases from V and 4 bases from J; junction bases left unmatched: 8. The CDR3 spans 15 residues. The CDR3 sequence: CASSKPGTGVYEQYF. The CDR3 nucleotides read TGTGCCAGCAGCAAGCCTGGGACAGGGGTATACGAGCAGTACTTC.

The V call is TRBV7-9, the J call TRBJ1-2; perhaps TRBD1 as D (5 bases). V shed 5 bases and J shed 2 bases, with 15 bases lying between them. This CDR3 has 15 residues. The V gene's germline CDR1 is SEHNR and CDR2 FQNEAQ (reference sequence). In nucleotides, the CDR3 is TGTGCCAGCAGCAGCCGGGGCCCTGGGAACTATGGCTACACCTTC. Translating gives CASSSRGPGNYGYTF.

In its sample, this clonotype was seen a few times. The chain employs TRBV6-1 and TRBJ1-6, with 7 bases that match TRBD1. CDR3 length: 12 amino acids. The germline V gene has CDR1 MNHNS and CDR2 SASEGT. V was clipped by 6 bases and J by 9 bases; unmatched bases: 2. CDR3 in DNA: TGTGCCAGCAGAAGACAGGGTTCACCCCTCCACTTT. Encoded protein: CASRRQGSPLHF.

The rearrangement joins TRBV12-3 or TRBV12-4 to TRBJ1-1; D unclear. The CDR3 is made up of 16 amino acids. The ends were cut back, 3 bases at V and 1 base at J, with 15 bases in the middle. The CDR3 DNA is TGTGCCAGCAGTTTCATCGCACGGGTGGAGAACACTGAAGCTTTCTTT. This codes for CASSFIARVENTEAFF.

The CDR3 bases are TGTGCCACCAGTGATTCCCGATGGGAGCAGTACTTC. It specifies CATSDSRWEQYF. The chain uses TRBV24-1 and TRBJ2-7; D is unresolved. CDR1 is KGHDR, CDR2 SFDVKD, per germline. V dropped 2 bases and J dropped 7 bases, with 8 bases sitting between them. This CDR3 is built from 12 residues.

This clonotype was recorded only once. This chain uses TRBV7-8 with TRBJ2-3; 7 positions agree with TRBD1. This CDR3 region has 16 residues. V gave up 1 base and J gave up 2 bases; unmatched junction bases: 6. Germline lookup yields CDR1 SGHVS and CDR2 FQNEAQ. For the CDR3, the DNA is TGTGCCAGCAGCTTAGTGTCCGGACAGGCCACAGATACGCAGTATTTT. It yields the protein CASSLVSGQATDTQYF.

The CDR3 here is CASSLDQGSTEAFF. The DNA of the CDR3 is TGTGCCAGCAGCTTAGACCAGGGGAGCACTGAAGCTTTCTTT. This chain links TRBV7-9 with TRBJ1-1; perhaps TRBD1 as D (6 bases). CDR3 length: 14 amino acids. The germline V gene encodes CDR1 SEHNR and CDR2 FQNEAQ (reference sequence). Trimming took off 1 base at V and 4 bases at J, with 10 bases between the two ends.

This chain links TRBV10-3 with TRBJ2-3; a weak D match, TRBD1 (6 bases). Germline lookup yields CDR1 ENHRY and CDR2 SYGVKD. Between the trimmed V and J ends, which lost 7 bases and 2 bases, there was a span of 16 bases. The CDR3 sequence is 15 residues long. The CDR3 loop is CAINDRGTPTDTQYF. For the CDR3, the DNA is TGTGCCATCAATGATAGGGGGACCCCCACAGATACGCAGTATTTT.

The chain carries TRBV20-1 and TRBJ1-5; 9 nucleotides line up with TRBD1. CDR3 length: 17 residues. V lost 0 bases to trimming and J lost 7 bases; unmatched junction nucleotides: 13. The germline V gene encodes CDR1 DFQATT and CDR2 SNEGSKA (reference sequence). This chain's CDR3 is CSARDDRGRPQGQPQHF. In DNA, the CDR3 is TGCAGTGCTAGAGATGACAGGGGGAGGCCCCAGGGGCAGCCCCAGCATTTT.

This clonotype has more than one count but fewer than ten. The chain combines TRBV5-4 with TRBJ2-2, with TRBD2 identical over 10 bases. CDR3 length equals 16 residues. The germline V gene has CDR1 SGHNT and CDR2 YYREEE (reference sequence). Losses at the gene ends were 3 bases for V and 7 bases for J; bases not matched to a gene: 9. The CDR3 nucleotides are TGTGCCAGCAGCTCCGCTAGCGGGGGAAAGAGCGGGGAGCTGTTTTTT. Amino acids: CASSSASGGKSGELFF.

The CDR3 DNA sequence: TGCAGTGCTCCTAGACAGGGAAACACTGAAGCTTTCTTT. It specifies CSAPRQGNTEAFF. V usage is TRBV20-1 and J usage is TRBJ1-1, with 7 bases identical to TRBD1. V shed 5 bases and J 2 bases; nucleotides not matched to a gene: 5. Germline loops: CDR1 DFQATT, CDR2 SNEGSKA (reference sequence). CDR3 length: 13 residues.

The chain carries TRBV6-2 or TRBV6-3 and TRBJ1-5; tentatively, D is TRBD1 (5 bases). Germline V gene data show CDR1 as MNHEY and CDR2 as SVGEGT. With 4 bases removed from V and 5 bases from J, the gap between germline ends came to 9 bases. CDR3 length: 13 amino acids. CDR3 in DNA: TGTGCCAGCAGTTGGGGGGAGGATCAGCCCCAGCATTTT. This sequence encodes CASSWGEDQPQHF.

This clonotype was observed a single time. The chain uses TRBV19 and TRBJ2-4; the D gene is possibly TRBD2 (7 bases). The CDR3 is 14 amino acids. Trimming removed 7 bases from V and 7 bases from J, with 17 bases in between. Per germline, CDR1 LNHDA and CDR2 SQIVND (reference sequence). The chain's CDR3 is CASTLGGGSNIQYF. CDR3 nucleotide sequence: TGTGCCAGTACCTTAGGGGGAGGGTCGAACATTCAGTACTTC.

This clonotype was observed once. The chain links TRBV20-1 to TRBJ2-3, with TRBD1 matching 8 bases. The CDR3 totals 24 residues. The germline V gene has CDR1 DFQATT and CDR2 SNEGSKA (reference sequence). Unmatched junction bases numbered 32, after V lost 3 bases and J lost 0 bases. The CDR3 protein is CSASRGWTGSHLAGRGSSTDTQYF. As DNA, the CDR3 is TGCAGTGCTAGTAGGGGTTGGACAGGGAGCCACTTAGCCGGTCGAGGGTCTAGCACAGATACGCAGTATTTT.

This clonotype showed up just a few times. The rearrangement links TRBV27 to TRBJ2-7; D is ambiguous. The V gene's germline CDR1 is MNHEY and CDR2 SMNVEV (reference sequence). Between the trimmed V and J ends, which lost 4 bases and 11 bases, there was a span of 24 bases. This CDR3 contains 15 residues. The CDR3 reads CASSSPLRALRLEYF. The CDR3 nucleotides are TGTGCCAGCAGTTCTCCTCTAAGGGCCCTACGACTGGAGTACTTC.

The V and J genes are TRBV4-3 and TRBJ1-5; D remains unclear. The germline gives CDR1 LGHNA, CDR2 YSLEER. V dropped 0 bases and J dropped 7 bases, with 7 bases sitting between them. This CDR3 has 13 residues. The CDR3 sequence is CASSQDEWQPQHF. Here the CDR3 DNA reads TGCGCCAGCAGCCAAGATGAGTGGCAGCCCCAGCATTTT.

With regard to this clonotype: Relative to the germline gene, one junction end is altered; a read error may explain this. The chain uses TRBV2 and TRBJ2-1; the D is unclear. CDR1 is SNHLY and CDR2 is FYNNEI in the germline V gene. The CDR3 extends over 10 amino acids. The CDR3 nucleotides are TGTGCCAGCAGTTATATTGATCCTTCCTTC. As protein: CASSYIDPSF.

V usage is TRBV12-3 or TRBV12-4 and J usage is TRBJ2-7, with D hard to call. Trimming took off 5 bases at V and 9 bases at J, with 14 bases between the two ends. The CDR3 has 12 amino acids. As DNA, the CDR3 is TGTGCCAGCAGTACCTCTAGAGAACGGCAGTACTTC. Amino acid sequence: CASSTSRERQYF.